Following are 13 T cell receptor beta chains from one sample sequenced in a study of T cell clonotyping in hematopoietic cell transplantation. The method was immunoSEQ multiplex PCR; TCRdb's version includes in-frame clones alone and lacks a portion of them. The table has about 16,000 clones, approximately 83% seen once. The material sequenced was peripheral blood mononuclear cells. The origin of the receptors is a woman in her 40s in good health. Some clones in this sample may be carry-over from other donors' samples.

The chain is built from TRBV15 and TRBJ2-1; no clear D. V lost 1 base, J lost 6 bases, and 10 bases lay in between. Germline V gene lookup returns CDR1 LNHNV and CDR2 YYDKDF (reference sequence). The CDR3 is 14 amino acids. The CDR3 sequence: CATSRASDRNEQFF. The CDR3 DNA reads as TGTGCCACCAGCAGAGCTTCCGACCGCAATGAGCAGTTCTTC.

This clone appeared a few times. The chain has TRBV4-3 and TRBJ2-1; the match to TRBD2 covers 8 bases. The V segment lost 2 bases and the J segment 6 bases; nucleotides outside the gene matches: 3. The CDR3 has 14 residues. Germline values: CDR1 LGHNA, CDR2 YSLEER. The CDR3 nucleotides read TGCGCCAGCAGCCAACGGGGACTAGTCAATGAGCAGTTCTTC. Amino acids: CASSQRGLVNEQFF.

The chain has TRBV2 and TRBJ2-1, with unresolved D. Germline V gene sequence: CDR1 SNHLY, CDR2 FYNNEI. There are 15 residues in the CDR3. V lost 0 bases and J 9 bases, leaving 15 bases between the germline ends. As DNA, the CDR3 is TGTGCCAGCAGTGAAGCGCGCATTCCGGGTGCTGAGCAGTTCTTC. Translation gives CASSEARIPGAEQFF.

J is TRBJ2-3 and V is TRBV4-3, with D perhaps TRBD1 (5 bases). This CDR3 comprises 16 residues. Germline V gives CDR1 LGHNA, CDR2 YSLEER. V was cut by 1 base and J by 0 bases, with 11 bases left in between. CDR3 amino acids: CASSQARQGSTDTQYF. In nucleotides, the CDR3 is TGCGCCAGCAGCCAAGCTAGGCAGGGCAGCACAGATACGCAGTATTTT.

V and J are TRBV5-6 and TRBJ2-7; D not certain. CDR3 length: 13 residues. CDR1 is SGHDT and CDR2 is YYEEEE in the germline V gene. V shed 4 bases and J shed 4 bases, with 12 bases lying between them. The CDR3 loop is CASSPGKRYEQYF. The CDR3 DNA follows: TGTGCCAGCAGCCCCGGCAAACGGTACGAGCAGTACTTC.

V gene TRBV5-1 combines with J gene TRBJ2-5; the match to TRBD1 covers 12 bases. The ends lost 1 base at V and 4 bases at J; junction bases unmatched: 8. CDR1 and CDR2 from the germline V gene are SGHRS and YFSETQ. The CDR3 extends over 17 amino acids. CDR3 sequence (DNA): TGCGCCAGCAGCTTGATGGGACAGGGGGCGAGGGGAGAGACCCAGTACTTC. Translating it yields CASSLMGQGARGETQYF.

The gene calls are TRBV2 and TRBJ1-2, with unresolved D. The CDR3 has 14 amino acids. V was cut by 3 bases and J by 3 bases, with 11 bases left in between. Germline V lookup: CDR1 SNHLY, CDR2 FYNNEI. The CDR3 sequence is CASSEGTTDYGYTF. For the CDR3, the DNA is TGTGCCAGCAGTGAGGGAACGACTGACTATGGCTACACCTTC.

This clone appeared once. V is TRBV27 and J is TRBJ2-2; D remains unclear. CDR1 and CDR2 (germline): MNHEY, SMNVEV (reference sequence). The V gene lost 2 bases and the J gene lost 4 bases, with 8 bases spanning the gap. The CDR3 totals 14 residues. The CDR3, as DNA: TGTGCCAGCAGTTTAATGGCAAGCACCGGGGAGCTGTTTTTT. Amino acids: CASSLMASTGELFF.

The J gene is TRBJ1-2, the V gene TRBV21-1; the table's D gene call, TRBD1, was not cross checked with the DNA. TRBV21-1 is flagged as a pseudogene. The CDR3 extends over 14 amino acids. CDR3 loop: CASSKHTGHYGYTF. The CDR3 DNA is TGTGCCAGCAGCAAACATACAGGGCACTATGGCTACACCTTC.

V and J are TRBV7-6 and TRBJ2-7, with 9 bases fitting TRBD2. J lost 3 bases, V lost 1 base, and 4 bases had no gene match. The CDR3 extends over 15 amino acids. Germline CDR1 is SGHVS and CDR2 is FNYEAQ. CDR3 coding DNA: TGTGCCAGCAGCTTAGAAGCGACTAGCGGCTACGAGCAGTACTTC. Translating it yields CASSLEATSGYEQYF.

The J gene is TRBJ2-1, the V gene TRBV7-6, with 14 bases matching TRBD2. Germline V gives CDR1 SGHVS, CDR2 FNYEAQ. Losses at the gene ends were 5 bases for V and 6 bases for J; bases not matched to a gene: 12. CDR3 length: 18 residues. The chain's CDR3 is CASSVGLAGARAPNEQFF. In DNA, the CDR3 is TGTGCCAGCAGCGTGGGACTAGCGGGAGCTCGTGCCCCCAATGAGCAGTTCTTC.

The rearrangement joins TRBV5-4 to TRBJ2-1, with 9 bases matching TRBD2. Germline V gene lookup returns CDR1 SGHNT and CDR2 YYREEE (reference sequence). The CDR3 has 15 amino acids. Trimming removed 0 bases from V and 5 bases from J; junction bases left unmatched: 3. Written as DNA, the CDR3 is TGTGCCAGCAGCTTGGTGACTAGCGGACACAATGAGCAGTTCTTC. Protein product: CASSLVTSGHNEQFF.

V gene TRBV7-3 combines with J gene TRBJ2-1; 8 positions match TRBD2. Germline V gives CDR1 SGHTA, CDR2 FQGTGA. Germline trimming cut 5 bases from V and 9 bases from J; bases unmatched to any gene: 6. This CDR3 is built from 13 residues. The chain's CDR3 is CASSTGLAGEQFF. DNA for the CDR3: TGTGCCAGCAGCACTGGACTAGCCGGTGAGCAGTTCTTC. The whole variable domain, remainder taken from reference TRBV7-3 and TRBJ2-1, is GAGVSQTPSNKVTEKGKYVELRCDPISGHTALYWYRQSLGQGPEFLIYFQGTGAADDSGLPNDRFFAVRPEGSVSTLKIQRTERGDSAVYLCASSTGLAGEQFFGPGTRLTVL.